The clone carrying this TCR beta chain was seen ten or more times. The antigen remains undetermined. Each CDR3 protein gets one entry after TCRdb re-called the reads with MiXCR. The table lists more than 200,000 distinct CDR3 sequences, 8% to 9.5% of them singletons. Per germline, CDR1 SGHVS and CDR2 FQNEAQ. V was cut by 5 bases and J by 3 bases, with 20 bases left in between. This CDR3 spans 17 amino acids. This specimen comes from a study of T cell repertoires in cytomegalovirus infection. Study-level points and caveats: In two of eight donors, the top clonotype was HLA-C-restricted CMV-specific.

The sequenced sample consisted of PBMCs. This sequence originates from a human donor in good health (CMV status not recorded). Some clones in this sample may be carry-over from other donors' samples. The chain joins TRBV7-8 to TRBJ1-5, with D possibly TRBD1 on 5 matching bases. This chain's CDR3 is CASSPRRGGLNNQPQHF. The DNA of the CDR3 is TGTGCCAGCAGCCCCAGAAGGGGAGGGCTAAACAATCAGCCCCAGCATTTT. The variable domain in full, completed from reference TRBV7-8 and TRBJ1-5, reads GAGVSQSPRYKVAKRGQDVALRCDPISGHVSLFWYQQALGQGPEFLTYFQNEAQLDKSGLPSDRFFAERPEGSVSTLKIQRTQQEDSAVYLCASSPRRGGLNNQPQHFGDGTRLSIL.